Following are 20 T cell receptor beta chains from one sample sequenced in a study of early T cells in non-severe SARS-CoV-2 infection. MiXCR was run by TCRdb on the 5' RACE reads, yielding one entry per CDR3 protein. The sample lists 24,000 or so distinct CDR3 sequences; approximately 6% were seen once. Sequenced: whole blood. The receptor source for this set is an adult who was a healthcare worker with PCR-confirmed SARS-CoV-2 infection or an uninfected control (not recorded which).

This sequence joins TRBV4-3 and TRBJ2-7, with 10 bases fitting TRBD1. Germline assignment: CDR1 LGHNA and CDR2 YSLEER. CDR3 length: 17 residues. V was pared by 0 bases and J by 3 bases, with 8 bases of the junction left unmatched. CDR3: CASSQEAPGTGVYEQYF. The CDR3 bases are TGCGCCAGCAGCCAAGAAGCCCCCGGGACAGGGGTCTACGAGCAGTACTTC.

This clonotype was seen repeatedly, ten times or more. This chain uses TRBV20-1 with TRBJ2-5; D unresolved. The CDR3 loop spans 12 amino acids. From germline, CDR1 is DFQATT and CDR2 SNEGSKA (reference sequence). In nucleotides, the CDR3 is TGCAGCCTTTCTATAAATCCCGAGACCCAGTACTTC. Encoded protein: CSLSINPETQYF.

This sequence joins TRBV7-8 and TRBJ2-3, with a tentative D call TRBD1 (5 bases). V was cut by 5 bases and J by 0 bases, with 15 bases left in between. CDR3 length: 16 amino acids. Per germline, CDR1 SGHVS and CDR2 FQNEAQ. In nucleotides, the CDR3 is TGTGCCAGCAGCCCACGGCGCAGGGTGAGCACAGATACGCAGTATTTT. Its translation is CASSPRRRVSTDTQYF.

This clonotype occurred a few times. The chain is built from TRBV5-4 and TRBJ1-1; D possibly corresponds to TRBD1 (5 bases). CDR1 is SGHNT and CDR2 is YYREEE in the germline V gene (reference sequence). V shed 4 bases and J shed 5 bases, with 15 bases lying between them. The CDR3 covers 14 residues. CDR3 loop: CASSLGGVRTEAFF. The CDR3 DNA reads TGTGCCAGCAGCCTGGGAGGGGTAAGAACTGAAGCTTTCTTT. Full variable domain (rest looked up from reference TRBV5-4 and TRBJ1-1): ETGVTQSPTHLIKTRGQQVTLRCSSQSGHNTVSWYQQALGQGPQFIFQYYREEENGRGNFPPRFSGLQFPNYSSELNVNALELDDSALYLCASSLGGVRTEAFFGQGTRLTVV.

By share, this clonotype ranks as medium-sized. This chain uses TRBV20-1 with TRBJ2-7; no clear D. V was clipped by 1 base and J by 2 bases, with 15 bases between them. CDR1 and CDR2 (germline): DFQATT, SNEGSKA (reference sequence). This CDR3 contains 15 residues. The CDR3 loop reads CSARVRNLRAYEQYF. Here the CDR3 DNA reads TGCAGTGCTAGAGTAAGGAACCTTCGGGCCTACGAGCAGTACTTC.

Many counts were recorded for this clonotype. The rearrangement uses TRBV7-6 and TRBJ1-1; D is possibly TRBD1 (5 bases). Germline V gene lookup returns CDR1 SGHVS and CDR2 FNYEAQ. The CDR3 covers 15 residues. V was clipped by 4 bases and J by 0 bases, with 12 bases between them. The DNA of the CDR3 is TGTGCCAGCAGCTCTCGTACAGGATTGAACACTGAAGCTTTCTTT. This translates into CASSSRTGLNTEAFF.

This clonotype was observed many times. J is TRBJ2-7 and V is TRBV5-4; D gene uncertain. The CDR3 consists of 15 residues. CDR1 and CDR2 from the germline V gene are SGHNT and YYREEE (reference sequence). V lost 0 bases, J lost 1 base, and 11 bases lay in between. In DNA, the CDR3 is TGTGCCAGCAGCTTGGCCCGGGTATATTCCTACGAGCAGTACTTC. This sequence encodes CASSLARVYSYEQYF.

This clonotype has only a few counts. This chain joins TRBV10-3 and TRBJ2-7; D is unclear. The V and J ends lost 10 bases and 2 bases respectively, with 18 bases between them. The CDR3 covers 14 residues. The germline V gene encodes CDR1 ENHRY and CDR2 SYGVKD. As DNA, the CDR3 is TGTGCCACCCAGGATTCTTCTTCCCCCTACGAGCAGTACTTC. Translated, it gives CATQDSSSPYEQYF.

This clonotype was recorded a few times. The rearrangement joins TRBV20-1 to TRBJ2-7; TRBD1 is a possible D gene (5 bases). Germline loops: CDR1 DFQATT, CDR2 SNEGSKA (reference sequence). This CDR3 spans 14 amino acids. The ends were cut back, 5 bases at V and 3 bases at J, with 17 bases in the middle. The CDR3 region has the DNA TGCAGTGCTGAAGCCCGGACAACTTACTACGAGCAGTACTTC. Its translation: CSAEARTTYYEQYF.

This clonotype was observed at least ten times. The CDR3 reads CASSPAGQGSLPQHF. CDR3 in DNA: TGTGCCAGCAGCCCCGCTGGACAGGGGTCTCTGCCCCAGCATTTT. This rearrangement joins TRBV12-3 or TRBV12-4 to TRBJ1-5, with 9 bases fitting TRBD1. This CDR3 region has 15 residues. Trimming removed 6 bases from V and 9 bases from J; junction bases left unmatched: 12.

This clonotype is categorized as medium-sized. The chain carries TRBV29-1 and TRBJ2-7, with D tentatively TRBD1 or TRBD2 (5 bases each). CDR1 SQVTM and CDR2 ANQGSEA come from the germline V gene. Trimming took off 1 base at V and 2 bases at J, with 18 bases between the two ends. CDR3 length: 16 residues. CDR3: CSVEVARRDGAYEQYF. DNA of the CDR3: TGCAGCGTTGAAGTGGCCCGCCGGGACGGAGCCTACGAGCAGTACTTC.

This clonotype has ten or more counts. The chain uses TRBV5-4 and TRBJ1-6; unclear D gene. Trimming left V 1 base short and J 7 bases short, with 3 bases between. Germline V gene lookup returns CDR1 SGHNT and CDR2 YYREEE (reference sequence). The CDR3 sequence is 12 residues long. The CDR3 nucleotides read TGTGCCAGCAGCTTGCAGAATTCACCCCTCCACTTT. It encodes CASSLQNSPLHF.

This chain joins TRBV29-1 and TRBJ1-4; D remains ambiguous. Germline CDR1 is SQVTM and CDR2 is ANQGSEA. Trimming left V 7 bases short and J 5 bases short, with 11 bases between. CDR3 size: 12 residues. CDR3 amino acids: CSAARQNEKLFF. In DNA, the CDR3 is TGCAGCGCAGCCCGCCAGAATGAAAAACTGTTTTTT.

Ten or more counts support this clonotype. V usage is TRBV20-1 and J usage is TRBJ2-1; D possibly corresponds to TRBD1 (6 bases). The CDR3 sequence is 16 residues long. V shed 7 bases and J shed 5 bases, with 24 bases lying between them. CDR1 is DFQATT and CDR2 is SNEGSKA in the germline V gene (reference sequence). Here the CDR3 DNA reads TGCAGTGTAATTCTCCAGGGGTCCCTCAGGGACAATGAGCAGTTCTTC. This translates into CSVILQGSLRDNEQFF.

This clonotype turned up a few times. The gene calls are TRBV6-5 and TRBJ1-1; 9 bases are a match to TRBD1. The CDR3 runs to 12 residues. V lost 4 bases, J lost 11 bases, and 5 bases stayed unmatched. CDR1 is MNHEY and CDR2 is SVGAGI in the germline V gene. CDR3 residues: CASSSGQGIAFF. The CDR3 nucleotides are TGTGCCAGCAGTTCCGGACAGGGGATCGCTTTCTTT.

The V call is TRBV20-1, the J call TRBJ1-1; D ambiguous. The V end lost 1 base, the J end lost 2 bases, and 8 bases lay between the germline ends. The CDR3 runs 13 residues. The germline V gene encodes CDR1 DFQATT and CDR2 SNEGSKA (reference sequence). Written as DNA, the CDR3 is TGCAGTGCTAGAGGGACCACTAACACTGAAGCTTTCTTT. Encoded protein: CSARGTTNTEAFF.

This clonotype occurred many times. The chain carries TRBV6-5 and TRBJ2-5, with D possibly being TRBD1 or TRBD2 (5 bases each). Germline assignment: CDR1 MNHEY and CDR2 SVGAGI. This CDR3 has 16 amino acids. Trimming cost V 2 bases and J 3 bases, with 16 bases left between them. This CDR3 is CASSYDSPGLEETQYF. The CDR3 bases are TGTGCCAGCAGTTACGATAGTCCGGGGCTTGAAGAGACCCAGTACTTC.

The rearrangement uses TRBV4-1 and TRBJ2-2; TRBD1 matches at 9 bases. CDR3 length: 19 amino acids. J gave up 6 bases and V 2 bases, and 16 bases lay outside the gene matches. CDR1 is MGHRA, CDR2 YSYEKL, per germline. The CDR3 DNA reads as TGCGCCAGCAGCCAAATACCTGGACAGGGGTTCGGTGTACCCGGGGAGCTGTTTTTT. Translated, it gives CASSQIPGQGFGVPGELFF.

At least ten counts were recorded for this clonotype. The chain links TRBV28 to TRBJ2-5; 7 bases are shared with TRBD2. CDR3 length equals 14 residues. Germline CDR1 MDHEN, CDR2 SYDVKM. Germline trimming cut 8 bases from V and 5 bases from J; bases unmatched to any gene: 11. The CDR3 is CASGSLAAGETQYF. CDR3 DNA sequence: TGTGCCAGCGGGTCCCTAGCGGCAGGGGAGACCCAGTACTTC.

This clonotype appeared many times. The CDR3 loop is CASSLGTASDEQYF. In DNA, the CDR3 is TGCGCCAGCAGCTTGGGAACGGCTTCTGACGAGCAGTACTTC. This rearrangement joins TRBV5-1 to TRBJ2-7; unclear D gene. V shed 0 bases and J shed 5 bases, with 12 bases lying between them. The CDR3 is 14 amino acids. The germline gives CDR1 SGHRS, CDR2 YFSETQ.